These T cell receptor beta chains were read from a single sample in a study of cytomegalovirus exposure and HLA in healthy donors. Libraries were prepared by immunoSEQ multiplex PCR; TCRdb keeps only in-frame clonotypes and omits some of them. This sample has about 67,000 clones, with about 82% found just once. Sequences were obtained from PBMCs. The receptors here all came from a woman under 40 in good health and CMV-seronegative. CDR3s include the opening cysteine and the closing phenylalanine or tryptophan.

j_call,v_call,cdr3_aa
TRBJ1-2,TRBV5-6,CASRSTGPYGYTF
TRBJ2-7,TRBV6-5,CASSRKLGAQSEQYF
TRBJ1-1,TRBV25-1,CASSGTGLPEAFF
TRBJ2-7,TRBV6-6,CASSTSGGGPYEQYF
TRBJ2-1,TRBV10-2,CASSVTDSSYNEQFF
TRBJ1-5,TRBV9,CASSVGTYQPQHF
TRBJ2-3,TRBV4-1,CASSQEFRTGRTDTQYF
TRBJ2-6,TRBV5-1,CASTGGASSGANVLTF
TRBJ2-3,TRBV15,CATSRIRDRADTQYF
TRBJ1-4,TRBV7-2,CASSSGGSGNEKLFF
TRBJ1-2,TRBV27,CASSETGYNYGYTF
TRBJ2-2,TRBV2,CASTSVVRKTGELFF
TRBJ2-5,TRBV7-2,CASTPGSAETQYF
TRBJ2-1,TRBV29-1,CSAEPQRAYNEQFF
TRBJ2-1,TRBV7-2,CASSPQQGFNEQFF
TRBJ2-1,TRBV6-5,CASSLESPADEQFF
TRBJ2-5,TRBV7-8,CASSPAGGPGETQYF
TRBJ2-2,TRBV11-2,CASSPPGTGVTGELFF
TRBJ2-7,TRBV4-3,CASSQDSGGRASYEQYF
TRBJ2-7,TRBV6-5,CASRSSPGSYEQYF
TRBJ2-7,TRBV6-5,CASSYERDHEQYF
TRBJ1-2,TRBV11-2,CASREGIPGGYTF
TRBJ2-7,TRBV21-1,CYRDSSYEQYF
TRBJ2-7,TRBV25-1,CASARTSGYEQYF
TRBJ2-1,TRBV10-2,CASEGLYNEQFF
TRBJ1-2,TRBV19,CASSIGFETGYGYTF
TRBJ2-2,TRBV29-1,CSVILSNTGELFF
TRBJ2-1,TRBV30,CAWSVSLADNEQFF
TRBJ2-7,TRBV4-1,CASSFRAGGVFYEQYF
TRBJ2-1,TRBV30,CAWSVLREDNEQFF
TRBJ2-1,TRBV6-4,CASSDPTGKYNEQFF
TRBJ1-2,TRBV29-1,CSVDGARTGTGYTF
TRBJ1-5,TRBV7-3,CASSPDQGQPQHF
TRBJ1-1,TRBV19,CASSIFGGSAEAFF
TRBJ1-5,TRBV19,CASSGASRNQPQHF
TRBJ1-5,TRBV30,CAWSLAGYSNQPQHF
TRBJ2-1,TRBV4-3,CASSQVRAGGFNEQFF
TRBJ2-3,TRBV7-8,CASSPFPGQGLNTQYF
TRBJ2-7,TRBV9,CASSVGGGGDSYEQYF
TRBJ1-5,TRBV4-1,CASSRAGYEPQHF
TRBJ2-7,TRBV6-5,CASSYRREPYEQYF
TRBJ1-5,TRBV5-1,CASSPDTTNQPQHF
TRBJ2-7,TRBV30,CAWSGGQGANEQYF
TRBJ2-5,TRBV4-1,CASSQPTGIKETQYF
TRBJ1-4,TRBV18,CASSPPTGSRNEKLFF
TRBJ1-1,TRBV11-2,CASSIFRYTEAFF
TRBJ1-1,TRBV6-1,CASRPGREHTEAFF
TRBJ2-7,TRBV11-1,CASSLTTGDPYEQYF
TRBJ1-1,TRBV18,CASSPPGVNTEAFF
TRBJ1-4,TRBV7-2,CASSLQGAWEKLFF
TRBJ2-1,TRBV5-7,CASSLQGGYNEQFF
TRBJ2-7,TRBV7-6,CASSLGATGGYEQYF
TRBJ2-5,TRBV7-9,CASSLGDRGQGLETQYF